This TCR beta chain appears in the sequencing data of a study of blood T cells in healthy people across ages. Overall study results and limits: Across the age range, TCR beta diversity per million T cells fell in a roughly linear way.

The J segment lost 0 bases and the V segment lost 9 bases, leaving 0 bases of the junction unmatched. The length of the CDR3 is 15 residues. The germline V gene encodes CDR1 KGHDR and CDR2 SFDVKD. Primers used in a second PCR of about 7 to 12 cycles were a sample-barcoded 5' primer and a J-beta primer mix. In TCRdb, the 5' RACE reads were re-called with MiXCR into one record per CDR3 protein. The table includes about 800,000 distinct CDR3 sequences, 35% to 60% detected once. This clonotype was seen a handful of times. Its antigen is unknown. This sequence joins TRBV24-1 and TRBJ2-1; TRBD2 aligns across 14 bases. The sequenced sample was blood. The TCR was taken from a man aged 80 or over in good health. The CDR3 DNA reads TGTGCCACCGGGACTAGCGGGAGCTCCTACAATGAGCAGTTCTTC. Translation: CATGTSGSSYNEQFF.